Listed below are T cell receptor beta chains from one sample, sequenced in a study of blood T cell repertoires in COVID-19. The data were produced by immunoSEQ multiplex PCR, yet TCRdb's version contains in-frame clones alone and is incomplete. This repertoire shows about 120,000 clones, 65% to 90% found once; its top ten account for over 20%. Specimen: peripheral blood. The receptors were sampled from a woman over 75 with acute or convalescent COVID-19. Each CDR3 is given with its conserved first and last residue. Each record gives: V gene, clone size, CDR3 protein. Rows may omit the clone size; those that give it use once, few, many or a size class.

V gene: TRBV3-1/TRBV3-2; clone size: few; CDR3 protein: CASSLRGGANYGYTF
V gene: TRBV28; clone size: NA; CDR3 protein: CASSLQGAGPETQYF
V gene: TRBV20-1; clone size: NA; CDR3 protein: CSASRGGARPEAFF
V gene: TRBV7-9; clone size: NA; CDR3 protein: CAAGRDRGVLYGYTF
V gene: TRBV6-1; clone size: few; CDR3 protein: CASSEASGGTEHF
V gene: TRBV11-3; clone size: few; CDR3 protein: CASTPGGTNTEAFF
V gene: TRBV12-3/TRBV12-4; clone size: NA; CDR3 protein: CASRQGTGNTIYF
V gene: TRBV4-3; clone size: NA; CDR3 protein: CASSQVLGGRGGYTF
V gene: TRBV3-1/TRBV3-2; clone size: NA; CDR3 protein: CASSPSGTKETQYF
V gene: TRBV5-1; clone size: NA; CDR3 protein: CASSPLGTVGSPLHF
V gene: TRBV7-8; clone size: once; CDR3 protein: CASSAWSGGSTGELFF
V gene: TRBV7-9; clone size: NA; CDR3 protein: CASSLGFANEKLFF
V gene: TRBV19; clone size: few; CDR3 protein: CASSSGSGQPQHF
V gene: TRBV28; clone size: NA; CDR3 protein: CASRQGTGNTIYF
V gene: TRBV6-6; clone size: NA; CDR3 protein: CASSSNPDFYGYTF
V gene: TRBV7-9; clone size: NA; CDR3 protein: CASNNRDRAYGNTIYF
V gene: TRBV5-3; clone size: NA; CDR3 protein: CARSCGRGITPHNYGYTF
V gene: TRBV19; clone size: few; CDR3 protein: CASSMGPISTNEKLFF
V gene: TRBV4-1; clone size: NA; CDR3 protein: CASSEHPGGFGELFF
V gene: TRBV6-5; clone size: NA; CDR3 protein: CASRGGSGNTIYF
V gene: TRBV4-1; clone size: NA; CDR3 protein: CASSPTRENTGELFF
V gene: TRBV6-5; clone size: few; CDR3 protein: CASSYSIREAEAFF
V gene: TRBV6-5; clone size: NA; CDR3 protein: CASTPTGLHAEAFF
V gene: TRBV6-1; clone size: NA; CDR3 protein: CASSDGTGGRSNEKLFF
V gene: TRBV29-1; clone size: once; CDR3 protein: CSAPPTSGGAATDTQYF
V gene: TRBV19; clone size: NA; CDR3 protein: CASSSLGLQGSSGANVLTF
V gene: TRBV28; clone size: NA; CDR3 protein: CASSPPTGGDNEQFF
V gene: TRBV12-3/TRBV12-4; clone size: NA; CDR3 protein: CASSLIESEKLFF
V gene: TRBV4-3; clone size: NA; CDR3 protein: CASSQDLGADTQYF
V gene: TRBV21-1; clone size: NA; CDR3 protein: CASSKDTGRGENTQYF
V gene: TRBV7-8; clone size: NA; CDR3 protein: CASSLELGAEFF
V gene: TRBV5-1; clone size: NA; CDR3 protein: CASSLAQGAYNEQFF
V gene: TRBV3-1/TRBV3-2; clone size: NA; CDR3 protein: CASSQQGILYGYTF
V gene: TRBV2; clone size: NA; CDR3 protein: CASRTGQGGWRAFF
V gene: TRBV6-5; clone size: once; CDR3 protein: CASSSRDRGAQETQYF
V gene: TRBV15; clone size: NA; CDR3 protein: CATSRGQGAPDSPLHF
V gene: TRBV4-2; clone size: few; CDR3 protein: CASSQGAGQGVYEQFF
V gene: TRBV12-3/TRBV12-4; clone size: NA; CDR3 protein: CASSYRTNTEAFF
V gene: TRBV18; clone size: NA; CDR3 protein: CASSPGRLGATGYGYTF
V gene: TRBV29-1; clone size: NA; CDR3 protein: CSVNINRAALGSEAFF
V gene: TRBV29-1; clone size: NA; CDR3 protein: CSVEGGSGADTQYF
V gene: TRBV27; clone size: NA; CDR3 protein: CASSLSPRLGVSSYNSPLHF
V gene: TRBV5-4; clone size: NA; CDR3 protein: CASSSNSGQPQHF
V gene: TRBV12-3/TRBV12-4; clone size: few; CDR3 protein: CASSLGPNTEAFF
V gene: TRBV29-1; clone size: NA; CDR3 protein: CSGAQGASTGELFF
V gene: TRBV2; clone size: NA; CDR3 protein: CAYTRDVGEKLFF
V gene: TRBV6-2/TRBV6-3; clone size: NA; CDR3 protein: CASSYLLAGGTDTQYF